This TCR beta chain comes out of a study of radiotherapy plus CTLA-4 blockade in lung cancer. Study information: Patients showed objective responses in 15% to 20% of cases, and disease control was achieved by roughly 30%.

This CDR3 is built from 22 residues. V was clipped by 3 bases and J by 7 bases; unmatched bases: 30. Germline CDR1 is MDHEN and CDR2 is SYDVKM. Focal radiation plus CTLA-4 blockade with ipilimumab was administered to patients who had chemo-refractory metastatic non-small-cell lung cancer. Profiled with immunoSEQ multiplex PCR; TCRdb holds only in-frame clones, not every one. The repertoire holds tens of thousands of clones, with about four fifths as singletons. As for this clone: Its target is unknown.

Overall study findings and caveats: Expansion in blood of tumor-derived TCR clones was seen after radiotherapy plus ipilimumab.

The sequencing used peripheral blood, collected from a patient treated with radiotherapy plus ipilimumab. This chain uses TRBV28 with TRBJ2-5, with 9 bases that match TRBD1. The source is a human donor with non-small cell lung cancer who had stable disease on radiotherapy plus ipilimumab. The CDR3 nucleotides read TGTGCCAGCAGTTTTGGGACAGGGCCCGGACCGGGTGAAAAGCAGCCTAGGGGGACCCAGTACTTC. This sequence encodes CASSFGTGPGPGEKQPRGTQYF.